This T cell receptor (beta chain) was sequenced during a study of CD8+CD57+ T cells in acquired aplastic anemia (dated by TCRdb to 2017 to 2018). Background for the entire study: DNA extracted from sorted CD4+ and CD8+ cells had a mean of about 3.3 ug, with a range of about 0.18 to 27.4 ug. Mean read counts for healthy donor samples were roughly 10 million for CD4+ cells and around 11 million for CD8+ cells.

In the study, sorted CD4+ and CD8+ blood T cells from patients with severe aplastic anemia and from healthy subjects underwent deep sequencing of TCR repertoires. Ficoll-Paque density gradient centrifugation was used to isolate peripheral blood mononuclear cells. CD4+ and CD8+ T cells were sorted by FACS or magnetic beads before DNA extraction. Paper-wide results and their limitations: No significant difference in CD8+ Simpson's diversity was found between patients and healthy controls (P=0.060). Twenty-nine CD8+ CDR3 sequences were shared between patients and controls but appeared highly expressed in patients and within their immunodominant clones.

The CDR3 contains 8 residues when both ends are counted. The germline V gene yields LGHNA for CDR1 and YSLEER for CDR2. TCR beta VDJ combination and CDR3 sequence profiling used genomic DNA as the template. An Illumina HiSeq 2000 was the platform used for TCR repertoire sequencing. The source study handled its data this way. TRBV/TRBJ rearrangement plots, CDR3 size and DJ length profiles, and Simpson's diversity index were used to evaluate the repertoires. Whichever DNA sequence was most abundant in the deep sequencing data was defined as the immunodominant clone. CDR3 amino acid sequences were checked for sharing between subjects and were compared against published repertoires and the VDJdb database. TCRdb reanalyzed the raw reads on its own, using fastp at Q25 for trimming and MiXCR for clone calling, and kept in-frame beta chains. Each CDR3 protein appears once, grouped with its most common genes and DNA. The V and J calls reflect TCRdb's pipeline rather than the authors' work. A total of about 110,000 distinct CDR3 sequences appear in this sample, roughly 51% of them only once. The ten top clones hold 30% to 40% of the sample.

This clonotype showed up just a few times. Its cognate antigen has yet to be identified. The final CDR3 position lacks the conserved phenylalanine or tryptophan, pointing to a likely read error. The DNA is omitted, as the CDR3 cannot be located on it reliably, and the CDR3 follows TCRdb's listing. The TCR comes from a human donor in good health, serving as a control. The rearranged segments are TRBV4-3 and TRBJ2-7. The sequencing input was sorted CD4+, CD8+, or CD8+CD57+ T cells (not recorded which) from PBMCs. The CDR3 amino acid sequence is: CASSQDWA.